Sequencing of this TCR beta chain was carried out in a study of blood T cell repertoires in COVID-19. CDR3 size: 14 residues. V lost 7 bases, J lost 5 bases, and 18 bases lay in between. Germline V gives CDR1 SGHTS, CDR2 YDEGEE. The study drew participants aged about 18 to 89 years from about two dozen US areas. Cohort assignment relied on participant-reported clinical history. The authors' processing: Amplification of reference gene primers was used by the study to estimate nucleated cell counts. The data were produced by immunoSEQ multiplex PCR, yet TCRdb's version contains in-frame clones alone and is incomplete. The DNA gave D and trimming, while V, J and clone size come from that table. The data show approximately 380,000 clones, roughly 91% seen once.

The rearrangement links TRBV5-8 to TRBJ1-2, with a weak D call TRBD1 (5 bases). The origin of this receptor is a woman under 30 who had recovered from COVID-19. The sequenced material came from PBMCs or T cells enriched from blood (not recorded which). CDR3 protein: CASGTRAPWYGYTF. As DNA, the CDR3 is TGTGCCAGCGGGACTAGGGCGCCATGGTATGGCTACACCTTC.